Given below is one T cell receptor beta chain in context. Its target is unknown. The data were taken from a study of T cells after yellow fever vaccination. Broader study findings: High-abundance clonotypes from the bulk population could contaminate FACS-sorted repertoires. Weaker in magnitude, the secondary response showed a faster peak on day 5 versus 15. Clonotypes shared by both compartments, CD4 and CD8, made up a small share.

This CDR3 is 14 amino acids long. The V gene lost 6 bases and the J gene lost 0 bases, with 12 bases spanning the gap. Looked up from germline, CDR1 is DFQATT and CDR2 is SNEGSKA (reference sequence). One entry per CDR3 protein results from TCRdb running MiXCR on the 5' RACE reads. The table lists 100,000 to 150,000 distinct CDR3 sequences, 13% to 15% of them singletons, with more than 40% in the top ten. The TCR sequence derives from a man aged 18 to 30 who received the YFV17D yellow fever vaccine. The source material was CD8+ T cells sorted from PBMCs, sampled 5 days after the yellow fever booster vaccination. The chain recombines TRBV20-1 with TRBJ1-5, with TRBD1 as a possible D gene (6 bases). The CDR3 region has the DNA TGCAGTGCGCCAAACAGGGATAGCAATCAGCCCCAGCATTTT. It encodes CSAPNRDSNQPQHF.